Following are 24 T cell receptor beta chains from one sample sequenced in a study of regulatory T cells in long-lasting Graves disease. Assembly of TCR beta libraries relied on iRepertoire HTBI primers together with Arm-PCR of CDR3 regions. A single record per CDR3 protein comes from TCRdb applying MiXCR to the multiplex PCR reads. The table shows some 500,000 distinct CDR3 sequences, with about 15% occurring only once. Noted time point: newly diagnosed GD, antithyroid drugs for less than 3 months. Extracted PBMC RNA gave rise to the TCR library. This sample also appeared in a second study, on T cells in Graves' hyperthyroidism and ophthalmopathy.

Sequencing used peripheral blood mononuclear cells (PBMCs), obtained at new diagnosis, from a patient treated with antithyroid drugs. The receptors were gathered from a woman aged 35 to 60 with Graves disease.

The gene calls are TRBV3-1 and TRBJ2-1, with D hard to call. Trimming took 5 bases from V and 0 from J, leaving 11 bases between them. Germline CDR1 reads LGHDT; CDR2 reads YNNKEL (reference sequence). The CDR3 contains 15 residues. CDR3 loop: CASSLDGRSYNEQFF. The CDR3, as DNA: TGTGCCAGCAGCTTGGACGGCCGCTCCTACAATGAGCAGTTCTTC.

This clonotype was observed at least ten times. The gene calls are TRBV3-1 and TRBJ2-3; 10 nucleotides match TRBD2. The CDR3 is 19 amino acids. The J segment lost 6 bases and the V segment lost 1 base, leaving 16 bases of the junction unmatched. Germline V gene data show CDR1 as LGHDT and CDR2 as YNNKEL (reference sequence). Written as DNA, the CDR3 is TGTGCCAGCAGCCAAGTAGGGATAGCGGGGGGCCCTCCCCCGGATACGCAGTATTTT. Translating gives CASSQVGIAGGPPPDTQYF.

This clonotype was seen just once. V gene TRBV7-9 combines with J gene TRBJ2-2; D unclear. The V end lost 5 bases, the J end lost 4 bases, and 11 bases lay between the germline ends. The V gene's germline CDR1 is SEHNR and CDR2 FQNEAQ (reference sequence). CDR3 length: 14 residues. This CDR3 is CASSINWRTGELFF. As DNA, the CDR3 is TGTGCCAGCAGCATAAACTGGCGCACCGGGGAGCTGTTTTTT.

V and J are TRBV4-2 and TRBJ2-5, with 7 positions matching TRBD1. The J segment lost 1 base and the V segment lost 2 bases, leaving 4 bases of the junction unmatched. The length of the CDR3 is 15 residues. Germline values: CDR1 LGHNA, CDR2 YNFKEQ. The CDR3 region has the DNA TGTGCCAGCAGCCAATCCGAGGGGGCCCAAGAGACCCAGTACTTC. As protein: CASSQSEGAQETQYF.

This clonotype was counted a few times. Just one base apart from a much larger clone, this may be a read error. The rearrangement uses TRBV12-3 or TRBV12-4 and TRBJ1-2, with 7 bases lining up with TRBD1. The CDR3 covers 13 residues. This chain's CDR3 is CVSSLTTGNGYTF. The CDR3 DNA follows: TGTGTCAGCAGTTTAACGACAGGGAACGGCTACACCTTC.

V gene TRBV6-1 combines with J gene TRBJ2-1, with a weak D call TRBD1 (5 bases). The length of the CDR3 is 16 residues. Germline V CDR1 and CDR2: MNHNS, SASEGT. With 4 bases removed from V and 0 bases from J, the gap between germline ends came to 13 bases. CDR3 coding DNA: TGTGCCAGCAGTGCCACGGACAAGAGCTCCTACAATGAGCAGTTCTTC. It yields the protein CASSATDKSSYNEQFF.

The sample holds many counts of this clonotype. The chain links TRBV2 to TRBJ2-2; D perhaps matches TRBD2 (6 bases). Trimming left V 2 bases short and J 1 base short, with 8 bases between. The length of the CDR3 is 15 residues. Germline CDR1 SNHLY, CDR2 FYNNEI. The CDR3 DNA reads TGTGCCAGCAGTGAACCAGCGGGGAACACCGGGGAGCTGTTTTTT. Its protein product is CASSEPAGNTGELFF. The whole variable domain, remainder taken from reference TRBV2 and TRBJ2-2, is EPEVTQTPSHQVTQMGQEVILRCVPISNHLYFYWYRQILGQKVEFLVSFYNNEISEKSEIFDDQFSVERPDGSNFTLKIRSTKLEDSAMYFCASSEPAGNTGELFFGEGSRLTVL.

This clonotype was recorded at least ten times. One end of the junction does not line up with germline, which may come from a read error. The chain joins TRBV15 to TRBJ2-7, with D perhaps TRBD1 or TRBD2 (5 bases each). Germline CDR1 and CDR2: LNHNV and YYDKDF (reference sequence). The CDR3 runs to 15 residues. CDR3 sequence reads: CATSRDWDGTYGQYF. CDR3 bases: TGTGCCACCAGCAGAGATTGGGACGGTACCTACGGGCAGTACTTC.

At least ten counts were recorded for this clonotype. The rearrangement joins TRBV7-6 to TRBJ2-1; TRBD2 matches at 8 bases. The V gene's germline CDR1 is SGHVS and CDR2 FNYEAQ. J gave up 7 bases and V 4 bases, and 0 bases lay outside the gene matches. The CDR3 loop spans 12 amino acids. CDR3 region: CASSSSGNEQFF. The DNA for the CDR3 is TGTGCCAGCAGCTCTAGCGGGAATGAGCAGTTCTTC.

V gene TRBV28 combines with J gene TRBJ2-7; 8 nucleotides match TRBD1. Germline V gene data show CDR1 as MDHEN and CDR2 as SYDVKM. The junction had 4 bases not matched to a gene; V was cut back by 1 base and J by 2 bases. The CDR3 covers 15 residues. The CDR3 bases are TGTGCCAGCAGTTTATACGCAGGGGGCACCTACGAGCAGTACTTC. Its translation: CASSLYAGGTYEQYF.

The chain carries TRBV12-3 or TRBV12-4 and TRBJ1-1, with D tentatively TRBD1 (6 bases). The CDR3 has 17 amino acids. The V end was cut by 2 bases, the J end by 3 bases, with 19 bases between. CDR3 region: CASSLKKGTRGDTEAFF. DNA of the CDR3: TGTGCCAGCAGTTTAAAGAAGGGGACAAGGGGGGACACTGAAGCTTTCTTT.

This clonotype was seen at least ten times. The chain carries TRBV5-5 and TRBJ1-1; maybe TRBD1 (5 bases). The length of the CDR3 is 16 residues. Germline loops: CDR1 SGHKS, CDR2 YYEKEE (reference sequence). Trimming shortened V by 2 bases and J by 3 bases, and 17 bases separated the two germline ends. CDR3 DNA: TGTGCCAGCAGCTTTGTGGGGGGACCTGTCCACACTGAAGCTTTCTTT. Protein product: CASSFVGGPVHTEAFF.

This clonotype occurred many times. This chain connects TRBV5-8 to TRBJ1-1, with 9 positions matching TRBD1. The germline V gene encodes CDR1 SGHTS and CDR2 YDEGEE. After removal of 3 bases from V and 3 bases from J, the junction contained 0 bases not matched to a gene. This CDR3 region has 13 residues. In DNA form, the CDR3 reads TGTGCCAGCAGCTGGGACAGGGACACTGAAGCTTTCTTT. It specifies CASSWDRDTEAFF.

Ten or more counts support this clonotype. V and J are TRBV12-3 or TRBV12-4 and TRBJ2-1; 8 positions agree with TRBD2. Trimming cost V 3 bases and J 2 bases; bases outside gene matches: 9. The CDR3 covers 17 residues. The CDR3 here is CASSLQVGGGPYNEQFF. The CDR3 nucleotides are TGTGCCAGCAGTTTGCAGGTCGGGGGGGGACCCTACAATGAGCAGTTCTTC.

The V call is TRBV6-1, the J call TRBJ2-1, with 7 bases fitting TRBD1. The CDR3 totals 15 residues. Germline lookup yields CDR1 MNHNS and CDR2 SASEGT. V lost 7 bases, J lost 7 bases, and 13 bases stayed unmatched. CDR3 nucleotide sequence: TGTGCCAGCACCGCCTGGGACAGTCGAGGGAATGAGCAGTTCTTC. It encodes CASTAWDSRGNEQFF.

Only a few counts were recorded for this clonotype. This chain connects TRBV5-1 to TRBJ2-7, with 10 bases that match TRBD2. CDR1 and CDR2 (germline): SGHRS, YFSETQ. J was trimmed by 0 bases and V by 6 bases; bases with no gene match: 9. The CDR3 loop spans 16 amino acids. CDR3 DNA sequence: TGCGCCAGCACCGGGGGCGCTAGCGGGGGCTCCTACGAGCAGTACTTC. Encoded protein: CASTGGASGGSYEQYF.

Only a few counts were recorded for this clonotype. The chain joins TRBV6-2 or TRBV6-3 to TRBJ2-6; D ambiguous. V gave up 8 bases and J gave up 0 bases, with 8 bases separating them. This CDR3 comprises 14 residues. In germline, CDR1 is MNHEY, CDR2 SVGEGT. CDR3 in amino acids: CASRDFSGANVLTF. The CDR3 DNA is TGTGCCAGCCGAGACTTCTCTGGGGCCAACGTCCTGACTTTC.

The V call is TRBV28, the J call TRBJ2-7, with D maybe TRBD1 (6 bases). V lost 11 bases to trimming and J lost 7 bases, with 24 bases between them. Germline CDR1 MDHEN, CDR2 SYDVKM. The CDR3 has 14 residues. The CDR3 reads CAASSGTTVGEQYF. The CDR3 bases are TGTGCCGCATCTTCCGGGACAACCGTGGGGGAGCAGTACTTC.

This clonotype showed up many times. This chain joins TRBV2 and TRBJ2-3, with D hard to call. CDR3 length: 11 residues. CDR1 and CDR2 from the germline V gene are SNHLY and FYNNEI. V was pared by 5 bases and J by 6 bases, with 6 bases between. The CDR3: CASSLKDTQYF. CDR3 DNA: TGTGCCAGCAGTTTAAAGGATACGCAGTATTTT. Combining the CDR3 with reference TRBV2 and TRBJ2-3 gives the whole variable domain EPEVTQTPSHQVTQMGQEVILRCVPISNHLYFYWYRQILGQKVEFLVSFYNNEISEKSEIFDDQFSVERPDGSNFTLKIRSTKLEDSAMYFCASSLKDTQYFGPGTRLTVL.

In its sample, this clonotype was seen many times. The V and J genes are TRBV6-1 and TRBJ2-3, with D possibly matching TRBD2 (5 bases). With 10 bases removed from V and 2 bases from J, the gap between germline ends came to 16 bases. CDR1 MNHNS and CDR2 SASEGT come from the germline V gene. The CDR3 covers 14 residues. CDR3 in DNA: TGTGCCATTAGACGGACTCCCAACACAGATACGCAGTATTTT. Its protein is CAIRRTPNTDTQYF.

This clonotype was picked up many times. This chain uses TRBV27 with TRBJ1-1; 8 bases agree with TRBD1. Germline loops: CDR1 MNHEY, CDR2 SMNVEV (reference sequence). V dropped 2 bases and J dropped 11; count of bases not matched to a gene: 13. CDR3 length equals 15 residues. CDR3 DNA: TGTGCCAGCAGTTTAGGGGCTCCAGGGGGCCACCTTGCTTTCTTT. It is translated as CASSLGAPGGHLAFF.

Remarks on this clonotype: This may come from a read error, since a much larger clone is one base off. The chain joins TRBV2 to TRBJ2-1; the D gene is possibly TRBD1 (5 bases). Germline V gives CDR1 SNHLY, CDR2 FYNNEI. CDR3 length: 13 amino acids. As DNA, the CDR3 is TGTGCCAGCAGTGCAATAGGGGTCAATGAGCAGTCCTTC. Translated: CASSAIGVNEQSF.

Only a few counts were recorded for this clonotype. The J gene is TRBJ2-7, the V gene TRBV24-1; D possibly matches TRBD1 or TRBD2 (5 bases each). Germline V gene data show CDR1 as KGHDR and CDR2 as SFDVKD. CDR3 length equals 14 residues. V was shortened by 2 bases and J by 5 bases, with 12 bases between the two germline ends. In DNA form, the CDR3 reads TGTGCCACCAGTGATTCTTCGGGGCTTGACGAGCAGTACTTC. Translated, it gives CATSDSSGLDEQYF.

A few counts support this clonotype. The chain recombines TRBV12-3 or TRBV12-4 with TRBJ1-2, with D perhaps TRBD1 (5 bases). The CDR3 is made up of 12 amino acids. The V and J ends lost 4 bases and 8 bases respectively, with 11 bases between them. CDR3 bases: TGTGCCAGCAGTTCGGCAGGGAGCGGCTACACCTTC. This gives the protein CASSSAGSGYTF.